This TCR beta chain was obtained from a study of graft-versus-host responses after intestinal transplantation. The wider study: Transplantation in recipients was multivisceral, liver-intestinal, or isolated intestinal. Every recipient underwent anti-thymocyte globulin induction, then tacrolimus and steroids for 3 to 4 years. Study findings and constraints: There were GvH clones found in recipient marrow, and some of them appeared first in ileum or blood.

Per the germline V gene, CDR1 is MNHEY and CDR2 is SMNVEV (reference sequence). With 5 bases removed from V and 3 bases from J, the gap between germline ends came to 7 bases. The CDR3 loop spans 13 amino acids. Concerning this clone itself: Its antigen is currently unknown.

Clones were sequenced by immunoSEQ multiplex PCR, and TCRdb holds only the in-frame ones, with some missing. Altogether 25,000 to 35,000 clones are present, about 80% being singletons, with the ten largest covering roughly 18%. This sequence originates from a human donor who received an intestinal transplant. The starting material was unstimulated CD8+ T cells sorted from spleen or lymph node cells, obtained before intestinal transplant. This chain links TRBV27 with TRBJ2-2, with D unclear. CDR3 in amino acids: CASSPTYTGELFF. Here the CDR3 DNA reads TGTGCCAGCAGTCCGACATACACCGGGGAGCTGTTTTTT.